The next 6 T cell receptor beta chains were all read from a single sample in a study of blood T cell repertoires in COVID-19. Libraries were prepared by immunoSEQ multiplex PCR; TCRdb keeps only in-frame clonotypes and omits some of them. This sample has more than 150,000 clones; about 82% occur once, and the top ten carry approximately 7%. Sample: peripheral blood. The receptor source for this set is a man over 45 with active or convalescent COVID-19.

V gene TRBV7-2 combines with J gene TRBJ2-3; 7 nucleotides line up with TRBD2. The length of the CDR3 is 14 residues. V lost 2 bases and J lost 6; bases outside the gene matches: 5. CDR1 is SGHTA, CDR2 FQGNSA, per germline. The DNA for the CDR3 is TGTGCCAGCAGCTTATCCGGGAGGACCGATACGCAGTATTTT. As protein: CASSLSGRTDTQYF.

The CDR3, as DNA: TGTGCCAGCAGCCCGTCGACAGATTACAATGAGCAGTTCTTC. Translation: CASSPSTDYNEQFF. V usage is TRBV5-4 and J usage is TRBJ2-1; TRBD1 is a possible D gene (5 bases). The CDR3 totals 14 residues. From germline, CDR1 is SGHNT and CDR2 YYREEE (reference sequence). V was cut by 4 bases and J by 4 bases, with 12 bases left in between. The full variable domain, with the rest looked up from reference TRBV5-4 and TRBJ2-1, is ETGVTQSPTHLIKTRGQQVTLRCSSQSGHNTVSWYQQALGQGPQFIFQYYREEENGRGNFPPRFSGLQFPNYSSELNVNALELDDSALYLCASSPSTDYNEQFFGPGTRLTVL.

V and J are TRBV19 and TRBJ1-2, with 8 bases that match TRBD1. The junction had 10 bases not matched to a gene; V was cut back by 6 bases and J by 7 bases. This CDR3 is built from 14 residues. Germline CDR1 and CDR2: LNHDA and SQIVND (reference sequence). Here the CDR3 DNA reads TGTGCCAGTAGGCCGACAGGGGCTGCGGTTGGCTACACCTTC. Translation gives CASRPTGAAVGYTF.

The chain joins TRBV4-2 to TRBJ1-5; D may be TRBD1 (5 bases). V dropped 0 bases and J dropped 9 bases, with 15 bases sitting between them. The germline V gene encodes CDR1 LGHNA and CDR2 YNFKEQ. The CDR3 spans 15 residues. This chain's CDR3 is CASSQDLGVRRPQHF. The DNA for the CDR3 is TGTGCCAGCAGCCAAGATCTAGGGGTCCGACGGCCCCAGCATTTT.

The chain links TRBV20-1 to TRBJ2-6, with D hard to call. Looked up from germline, CDR1 is DFQATT and CDR2 is SNEGSKA (reference sequence). The germline V and J ends were trimmed by 3 bases and 4 bases, with 10 bases remaining between them. This CDR3 region has 14 residues. Written as DNA, the CDR3 is TGCAGTGCTAGTTCAGTCTCGGGGGCCAACGTCCTGACTTTC. Translation: CSASSVSGANVLTF.

The sample holds one count of this clone. The chain joins TRBV19 to TRBJ2-7; TRBD1 is a possible D gene (6 bases). CDR3 length: 14 residues. V lost 6 bases to trimming and J lost 1 base, with 13 bases between them. Per germline, CDR1 LNHDA and CDR2 SQIVND (reference sequence). CDR3 region: CASRQSGQSYEQYF. The CDR3 DNA follows: TGTGCCAGTAGGCAATCGGGACAATCCTACGAGCAGTACTTC.